These T cell receptor beta chains were read from a single sample in a study of blood T cell repertoires in COVID-19. The data were produced by immunoSEQ multiplex PCR, yet TCRdb's version contains in-frame clones alone and is incomplete. The sample carries about 180,000 clones, approximately 83% recorded once. Material: peripheral blood. These receptors all come from a human donor with active or convalescent COVID-19. The donor label of this sample is uncertain. CDR3s include the opening cysteine and the closing phenylalanine or tryptophan. The D gene is left open where the match is weak. Clone sizes are given selectively: once, few, many, or a class where the clone is expanded.

>NA|TRBJ2-3|TRBV4-3|NA
TGCGCCAGCAGCCAGGGGGCCTTTGGAGGCACAGATACGCAGTATTTT
CASSQGAFGGTDTQYF
>NA|TRBJ2-1|TRBV30|TRBD1
TGTGCCTGGGCGACAGGGGGAGCATACAATGAGCAGTTCTTC
CAWATGGAYNEQFF
>NA|TRBJ2-1|TRBV14|TRBD2
TGTGCCAGCAGCCAGGGTCTCGGGACTAGTAGGGGCAATGAGCAGTTCTTC
CASSQGLGTSRGNEQFF
>NA|TRBJ2-5|TRBV4-3|TRBD2
TGCGCCAGCAGCCCGATCGGGACTAGTATAGTCCAGTACTTC
CASSPIGTSIVQYF
>NA|TRBJ2-1|TRBV7-9|TRBD2
TGTGCCAGCAGCTTAGAACTAGCGGGAGGGTCCATCCAGTTCTTC
CASSLELAGGSIQFF
>NA|TRBJ2-5|TRBV5-1|TRBD2
TGCGCCAGCAGTGATAGCGGGGGGGGCCAAGAGTCCCAGTACTTC
CASSDSGGGQESQYF
>NA|TRBJ1-1|TRBV6-4|NA
TGTGCCAGCCTCAAGTTCGGGGGTGCGAACACTGAAGCTTTCTTT
CASLKFGGANTEAFF
>few|TRBJ2-2|TRBV2|NA
TGTGCCCAGCAAATCCGTCAGGGCGACACCGGGGAGCTGTTTTTT
CAQQIRQGDTGELFF
>NA|TRBJ1-5|TRBV2|NA
TGTGCCAGCAGAAAGGACAGCCCCAATCAGCCCCAGCATTTT
CASRKDSPNQPQHF
>NA|TRBJ2-2|TRBV6-2/TRBV6-3|TRBD2
TGTGCCAGCAGTTACGGCGCGGGGGGGAACACCGGGGAGCTGTTTTTT
CASSYGAGGNTGELFF
>NA|TRBJ1-1|TRBV27|TRBD1
TGTGCCAGCAGTTGGGGACAGGGATGGACTGAAGCTTTCTTT
CASSWGQGWTEAFF
>NA|TRBJ2-2|TRBV18|NA
TGTGCCAGCTCACCACTGGCGGGAACCTACACCGGGGAGCTGTTTTTT
CASSPLAGTYTGELFF
>NA|TRBJ1-4|TRBV28|NA
TGTGCCAGCAGAACAGTTCCCCTTGAAAAACTGTTTTTT
CASRTVPLEKLFF
>NA|TRBJ2-1|TRBV6-5|TRBD1
TGTGCCAGCACGAGGACAGGAGCCTACAATGAGCAGTTCTTC
CASTRTGAYNEQFF
>NA|TRBJ1-6|TRBV19|TRBD1
TGTGCCAGTAGCCCGGGACAGTATAATTCACCCCTCCACTTT
CASSPGQYNSPLHF
>once|TRBJ2-3|TRBV7-6|NA
TGTGCCAGCAGCTCAGGACAAACTAGCACAGATACGCAGTATTTT
CASSSGQTSTDTQYF
>NA|TRBJ2-3|TRBV7-6|TRBD2
TGTGCCAGCAGCTTACCGGCGGGAGGGCGGACAGATACGCAGTATTTT
CASSLPAGGRTDTQYF
>NA|TRBJ2-7|TRBV4-1|NA
TGCGCCAGCAGCCAATCAGGGGACTCCTACGAGCAGTACTTC
CASSQSGDSYEQYF
>NA|TRBJ1-5|TRBV4-3|NA
TGCGCCAGCAGCCAAGAGCACAGGGTTAATCAGCCCCAGCATTTT
CASSQEHRVNQPQHF
>NA|TRBJ1-1|TRBV5-5|NA
TGTGCCAGCAGCTCACCTGGGGGGTACACTGAAGCTTTCTTT
CASSSPGGYTEAFF
>NA|TRBJ2-5|TRBV3-1/TRBV3-2|NA
TGTGCCAGCAGCCAAGCGGGGGGCGGAAGGGAGGAGACCCAGTACTTC
CASSQAGGGREETQYF
>few|TRBJ1-6|TRBV5-1|TRBD1
TGCGCCAGCAGCTTGGAACAGGGGGGTTCACCCCTCCACTTT
CASSLEQGGSPLHF
>NA|TRBJ2-7|TRBV5-4|NA
TGTGCCAGCAGCTTGGCCTCGGCAGGCGAGCAGTACTTC
CASSLASAGEQYF
>NA|TRBJ2-7|TRBV5-4|TRBD1
TGTGCCAGCAGCTTCATGGGACAGGGATCCTACGAGCAGTACTTC
CASSFMGQGSYEQYF
>NA|TRBJ1-4|TRBV10-3|TRBD1
TGTGCCATCACGGAAGACAGGGATGAAAAACTGTTTTTT
CAITEDRDEKLFF
>NA|TRBJ2-2|TRBV6-5|TRBD1
TGTGCCAGCAGGACAGGGGTAACCGGGGAGCTGTTTTTT
CASRTGVTGELFF
>NA|TRBJ2-1|TRBV4-3|NA
TGCGCCAGCAGCCCCACTCCGGTGGGCAGCTCGTGGCATGAGCAGTTCTTC
CASSPTPVGSSWHEQFF
>NA|TRBJ1-5|TRBV19|NA
TGTGCCAGTAGGAGGGAAAGCAATCAGCCCCAGCATTTT
CASRRESNQPQHF
>NA|TRBJ2-5|TRBV6-2/TRBV6-3|NA
TGTGCCAGCAGTAAGGAGATCATCTTCCAAGAGACCCAGTACTTC
CASSKEIIFQETQYF
>NA|TRBJ2-2|TRBV6-5|NA
TGTGCCAGCGTTCAGAACACCGGGGAGCTGTTTTTT
CASVQNTGELFF
>NA|TRBJ2-5|TRBV7-2|NA
TGTGCCAGCAGCTTATGGAGAGCGGAGACCCAGTACTTC
CASSLWRAETQYF
>NA|TRBJ2-2|TRBV2|TRBD1
TGTGCCAGCGGGAACAGGGGGCCACCCTTTAGAGGGGAGCTGTTTTTT
CASGNRGPPFRGELFF
>NA|TRBJ2-5|TRBV19|TRBD2
TGTGCCAGTCAGCTAGCGGGAGGGTCTTGGGAGACCCAGTACTTC
CASQLAGGSWETQYF
>NA|TRBJ2-3|TRBV10-1|NA
TGCGCCAGCAGCCTTTCCGGGACTGACCTTTATACGCAGTATTTT
CASSLSGTDLYTQYF
>NA|TRBJ2-2|TRBV19|TRBD2
TGTGCCAGTACCCCGACTAGCGGGGGCCCCGGGGAGCTGTTTTTT
CASTPTSGGPGELFF